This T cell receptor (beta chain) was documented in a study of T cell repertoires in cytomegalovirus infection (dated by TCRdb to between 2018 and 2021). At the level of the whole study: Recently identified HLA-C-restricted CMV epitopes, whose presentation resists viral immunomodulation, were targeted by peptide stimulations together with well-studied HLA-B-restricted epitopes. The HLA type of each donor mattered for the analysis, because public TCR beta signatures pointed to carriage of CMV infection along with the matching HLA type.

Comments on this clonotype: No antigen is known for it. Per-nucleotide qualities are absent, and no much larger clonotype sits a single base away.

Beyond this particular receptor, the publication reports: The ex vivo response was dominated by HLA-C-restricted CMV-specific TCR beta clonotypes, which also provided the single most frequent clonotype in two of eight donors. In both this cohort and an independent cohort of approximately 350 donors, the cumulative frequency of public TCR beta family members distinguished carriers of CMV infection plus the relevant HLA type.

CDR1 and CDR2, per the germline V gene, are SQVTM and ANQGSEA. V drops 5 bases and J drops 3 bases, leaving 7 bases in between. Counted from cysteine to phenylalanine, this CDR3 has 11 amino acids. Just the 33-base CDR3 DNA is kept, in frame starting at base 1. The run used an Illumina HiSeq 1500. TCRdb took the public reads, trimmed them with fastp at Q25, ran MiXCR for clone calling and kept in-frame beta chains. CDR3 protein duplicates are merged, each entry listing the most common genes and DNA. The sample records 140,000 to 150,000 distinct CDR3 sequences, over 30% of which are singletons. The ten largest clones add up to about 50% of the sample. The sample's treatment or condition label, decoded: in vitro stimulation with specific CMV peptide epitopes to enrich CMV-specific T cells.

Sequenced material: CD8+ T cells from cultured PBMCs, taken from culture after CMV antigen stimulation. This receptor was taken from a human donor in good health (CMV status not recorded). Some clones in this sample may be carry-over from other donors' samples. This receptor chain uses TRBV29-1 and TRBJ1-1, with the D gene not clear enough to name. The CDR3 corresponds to CSVSTYTEAFF. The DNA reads TGCAGCGTTTCAACGTACACTGAAGCTTTCTTT.